This TCR beta chain was captured in a study of Graves' ophthalmopathy and Graves' hyperthyroidism. Germline values: CDR1 SGHRS, CDR2 YFSETQ. V lost 3 bases to trimming and J lost 7 bases, with 14 bases between them. The CDR3 is 13 amino acids. This clonotype was counted many times. Its antigen is undetermined. RNA transcripts yielded amplified TCR beta CDR3 regions. The authors performed first-round RT-PCR with HTBI primers and then a second-round multiplex PCR. TCRdb called the multiplex PCR reads again in MiXCR, with one record for every CDR3 protein. The sample contains roughly 300,000 distinct CDR3 sequences, roughly a sixth of which appear only once. The study's findings and limits: Sensitivity reached roughly 71% and specificity around 72% when the model predicted ophthalmopathy progression.

The rearrangement joins TRBV5-1 to TRBJ2-7; D not certain. This clonotype originated in an adult man with Graves' ophthalmopathy. The sample was peripheral blood. The CDR3 bases are TGCGCCAGCAGCTACGGACGGCTTTCAGAGCAGTACTTC. It encodes CASSYGRLSEQYF.